This T cell receptor (beta chain) appears in the sequencing data of a study of cytomegalovirus exposure and HLA in healthy donors. The PCR used 60 Vbeta and 13 Jbeta primers. Assay used: immunoSEQ multiplex PCR; TCRdb lists only in-frame clones, some missing. The sample has about 170,000 clones; around 82% are singletons. CDR3 length equals 14 residues. The ends lost 6 bases at V and 4 bases at J; junction bases unmatched: 4. From germline, CDR1 is SGHNT and CDR2 YENEEA. Sequenced sample: PBMCs. The gene calls are TRBV11-3 and TRBJ2-1; TRBD2 agrees at 9 bases. The clonotype comes from a male donor in good health and CMV-seronegative. DNA for the CDR3: TGTGCCAGCAGTCTAAGCGGGGGGTACAATGAGCAGTTCTTC. It translates to CASSLSGGYNEQFF.